The 23 T cell receptor beta chains in this list originate from one sample, sequenced in a study of blood T cell repertoires in COVID-19. This table comes from immunoSEQ multiplex PCR, and its TCRdb copy is limited to in-frame clones, with some not included. Here the sample spans about 100,000 clones, about 85% being singletons. Material: peripheral blood. These receptors were collected from a man in his fifties or sixties with active COVID-19.

V gene TRBV5-1 combines with J gene TRBJ1-1, with a tentative D call TRBD1 (6 bases). V lost 0 bases and J 3 bases, leaving 12 bases between the germline ends. This CDR3 has 15 residues. Germline assignment: CDR1 SGHRS and CDR2 YFSETQ. Here the CDR3 DNA reads TGCGCCAGCAGCTTGGCAAATACAGGGCACACTGAAGCTTTCTTT. As protein: CASSLANTGHTEAFF.

This chain joins TRBV18 and TRBJ2-7, with 8 bases matching TRBD2. CDR3 size: 14 residues. J was trimmed by 3 bases and V by 6 bases; bases with no gene match: 7. Germline assignment: CDR1 KGHSH and CDR2 LQKENI. The CDR3 DNA sequence: TGTGCCAGCTCGAATAAGCGGGGGATCTACGAGCAGTACTTC. This sequence encodes CASSNKRGIYEQYF.

The chain carries TRBV29-1 and TRBJ2-5; 12 bases are shared with TRBD2. Per the germline V gene, CDR1 is SQVTM and CDR2 is ANQGSEA. With V trimmed by 7 bases and J by 4 bases, 4 bases remained unmatched. CDR3 length equals 13 residues. CDR3 sequence reads: CSGTSGEVETQYF. CDR3 nucleotides: TGCAGCGGGACTAGCGGGGAGGTAGAGACCCAGTACTTC.

The chain employs TRBV4-1 and TRBJ1-1; possibly TRBD1 for D (5 bases). The CDR3 spans 15 residues. Germline CDR1 reads MGHRA; CDR2 reads YSYEKL. Between the trimmed V and J ends, which lost 4 bases and 5 bases, there was a span of 17 bases. The CDR3 sequence: CASSRLPSGGTEAFF. CDR3 coding DNA: TGCGCCAGCAGCCGACTTCCGTCCGGGGGTACTGAAGCTTTCTTT.

V is TRBV25-1 and J is TRBJ1-2; TRBD1 matches 12 bases. Germline V gene sequence: CDR1 MGHDK, CDR2 SYGVNS. The CDR3 totals 15 residues. V lost 3 bases, J lost 8 bases, and 7 bases stayed unmatched. The CDR3 here is CASSDRDRGRLGYTF. DNA of the CDR3: TGTGCCAGCAGTGATCGGGACAGGGGGCGTCTCGGCTACACCTTC.

The chain carries TRBV5-4 and TRBJ1-5; possibly TRBD1 for D (5 bases). The CDR3 length is 13 residues. The germline V and J ends were trimmed by 5 bases and 7 bases, with 13 bases remaining between them. Germline V lookup: CDR1 SGHNT, CDR2 YYREEE (reference sequence). The CDR3 protein is CASSHGQGQPQHF. CDR3 nucleotide sequence: TGTGCCAGCAGTCATGGGCAGGGACAGCCCCAGCATTTT.

This clone was seen a single time. The chain carries TRBV27 and TRBJ2-7; D is perhaps TRBD1 (6 bases). The germline CDR1 and CDR2 sequences are MNHEY and SMNVEV (reference sequence). V dropped 7 bases and J dropped 2 bases, with 15 bases sitting between them. The CDR3 has 14 amino acids. The CDR3 loop reads CASKVKQGTYEQYF. The CDR3 DNA reads as TGTGCCAGCAAGGTGAAGCAGGGGACCTACGAGCAGTACTTC.

The CDR3 region has the DNA TGTGCCAGTAGTATTGAGGCAGGGACCCAGCATTTT. It is translated as CASSIEAGTQHF. The chain recombines TRBV19 with TRBJ1-5, with a tentative D call TRBD1 (5 bases). The V and J ends lost 3 bases and 11 bases respectively, with 11 bases between them. In germline, CDR1 is LNHDA, CDR2 SQIVND (reference sequence). The CDR3 is 12 amino acids.

V is TRBV5-1 and J is TRBJ2-3; 11 bases align to TRBD2. The germline V gene has CDR1 SGHRS and CDR2 YFSETQ. This CDR3 has 15 residues. Trimming cost V 7 bases and J 2 bases; bases outside gene matches: 6. CDR3 sequence (DNA): TGCGCCAGCCTCCTAGCGGGGGGATTCACAGATACGCAGTATTTT. It translates to CASLLAGGFTDTQYF.

V gene TRBV5-4 combines with J gene TRBJ1-3; D is possibly TRBD1 (5 bases). The CDR3 consists of 15 residues. Trimming took 2 bases from V and 0 from J, leaving 9 bases between them. Germline V CDR1 and CDR2: SGHNT, YYREEE (reference sequence). The chain's CDR3 is CASSFRGTSGNTIYF. CDR3 DNA: TGTGCCAGCAGCTTCCGGGGGACCTCTGGAAACACCATATATTTT.

The rearrangement uses TRBV6-5 and TRBJ2-2; the D is unclear. In germline, CDR1 is MNHEY, CDR2 SVGAGI. This CDR3 is built from 12 residues. V gave up 10 bases and J gave up 1 base, with 7 bases separating them. CDR3 bases: TGTGCCACCCACAGGAACACCGGGGAGCTGTTTTTT. It codes for CATHRNTGELFF.

The gene calls are TRBV6-5 and TRBJ2-1; perhaps TRBD2 as D (6 bases). Per the germline V gene, CDR1 is MNHEY and CDR2 is SVGAGI. This CDR3 has 14 residues. V lost 6 bases to trimming and J lost 9 bases, with 18 bases between them. The CDR3 sequence is CASRPGRGIGEQFF. The DNA of the CDR3 is TGTGCCAGCAGACCGGGCCGCGGGATTGGTGAGCAGTTCTTC.

V and J are TRBV15 and TRBJ2-5; D possibly corresponds to TRBD2 (6 bases). The CDR3 consists of 13 residues. Trimming shortened V by 8 bases and J by 5 bases, and 15 bases separated the two germline ends. Germline values: CDR1 LNHNV, CDR2 YYDKDF (reference sequence). This CDR3 reads CATGTPGGETQYF. CDR3 sequence (DNA): TGTGCCACCGGGACTCCGGGCGGGGAGACCCAGTACTTC.

The chain couples TRBV30 to TRBJ1-2, with D tentatively TRBD1 (5 bases). V was clipped by 4 bases and J by 4 bases, with 16 bases between them. Germline CDR1 reads GTSNPN; CDR2 reads SVGIG (reference sequence). CDR3 size: 14 residues. The CDR3 here is CAWTTDSVIYGYTF. The CDR3 region has the DNA TGTGCCTGGACGACAGACTCCGTTATCTATGGCTACACCTTC.

J is TRBJ2-3 and V is TRBV9; D possibly corresponds to TRBD2 (5 bases). V was clipped by 0 bases and J by 1 base, with 6 bases between them. The CDR3 extends over 14 amino acids. Germline CDR1 SGDLS, CDR2 YYNGEE. CDR3 bases: TGTGCCAGCAGCGTAGGCGGGCGCACAGATACGCAGTATTTT. Its translation: CASSVGGRTDTQYF.

This chain links TRBV21-1 with TRBJ1-3; the table's D call, TRBD1, has no DNA check behind it. TRBV21-1 is a documented pseudogene. This CDR3 spans 18 amino acids. DNA of the CDR3: TGTGCCAGCACCCAAAGAATTCGAGGGGGCTCTAGGGGAAACACCATATATTTT. Its protein is CASTQRIRGGSRGNTIYF.

The chain joins TRBV5-1 to TRBJ1-1, with D perhaps TRBD1 (6 bases). Germline V gene lookup returns CDR1 SGHRS and CDR2 YFSETQ. The germline V and J ends were trimmed by 4 bases and 0 bases, with 10 bases remaining between them. This CDR3 has 14 residues. The CDR3: CASSISGVNTEAFF. In DNA, the CDR3 is TGCGCCAGCAGCATCTCAGGGGTGAACACTGAAGCTTTCTTT. Drawing the rest from reference TRBV5-1 and TRBJ1-1, the complete variable domain is KAGVTQTPRYLIKTRGQQVTLSCSPISGHRSVSWYQQTPGQGLQFLFEYFSETQRNKGNFPGRFSGRQFSNSRSEMNVSTLELGDSALYLCASSISGVNTEAFFGQGTRLTVV.

The rearrangement uses TRBV18 and TRBJ2-7; TRBD1 might be the D (5 bases). The CDR3 contains 16 residues. Trimming left V 3 bases short and J 1 base short, with 16 bases between. Per the germline V gene, CDR1 is KGHSH and CDR2 is LQKENI. CDR3 sequence: CASSPPGAGPSYEQYF. The CDR3 DNA is TGTGCCAGCTCACCCCCTGGGGCAGGGCCATCCTACGAGCAGTACTTC.

The CDR3 loop reads CASRTSGGADEQFF. The CDR3 DNA sequence: TGTGCCAGTCGGACGAGCGGGGGGGCCGATGAGCAGTTCTTC. The V gene is TRBV19, the J gene TRBJ2-1, with 10 positions matching TRBD2. The germline CDR1 and CDR2 sequences are LNHDA and SQIVND (reference sequence). The trim removed 8 bases at V and 8 bases at J, leaving 9 bases unmatched. The CDR3 has 14 residues.

The rearrangement joins TRBV5-1 to TRBJ1-2; D is uncertain. V lost 3 bases and J lost 4, with 10 bases in between. This CDR3 is built from 13 residues. CDR1 is SGHRS and CDR2 is YFSETQ in the germline V gene. The CDR3 loop is CASSSDGLYGYTF. CDR3 nucleotides: TGCGCCAGCAGCTCCGACGGACTCTATGGCTACACCTTC.

The chain has TRBV6-5 and TRBJ2-1, with TRBD2 as a possible D gene (5 bases). Per the germline V gene, CDR1 is MNHEY and CDR2 is SVGAGI. Between the trimmed V and J ends, which lost 5 bases and 0 bases, there was a span of 8 bases. The CDR3 runs 14 residues. CDR3 sequence reads: CASSLGSSYNEQFF. The CDR3, as DNA: TGTGCCAGCAGTCTGGGGAGCTCCTACAATGAGCAGTTCTTC.

The V gene is TRBV18, the J gene TRBJ1-3; 9 bases match TRBD1. The CDR3 extends over 17 amino acids. Germline lookup yields CDR1 KGHSH and CDR2 LQKENI. V was clipped by 6 bases and J by 4 bases; unmatched bases: 13. This CDR3 is CASSTIPGQGSGNTIYF. The CDR3 coding sequence is TGTGCCAGCTCCACAATCCCGGGACAGGGATCGGGAAACACCATATATTTT.

This clone was observed a few times. This chain uses TRBV4-2 with TRBJ1-6; D possibly corresponds to TRBD1 (6 bases). Trimming cost V 5 bases and J 7 bases, with 12 bases left between them. Germline V CDR1 and CDR2: LGHNA, YNFKEQ. This CDR3 has 14 amino acids. The CDR3 nucleotides read TGTGCCAGCAGCGAAACAGGGTACAATTCACCCCTCCACTTT. Its protein is CASSETGYNSPLHF.